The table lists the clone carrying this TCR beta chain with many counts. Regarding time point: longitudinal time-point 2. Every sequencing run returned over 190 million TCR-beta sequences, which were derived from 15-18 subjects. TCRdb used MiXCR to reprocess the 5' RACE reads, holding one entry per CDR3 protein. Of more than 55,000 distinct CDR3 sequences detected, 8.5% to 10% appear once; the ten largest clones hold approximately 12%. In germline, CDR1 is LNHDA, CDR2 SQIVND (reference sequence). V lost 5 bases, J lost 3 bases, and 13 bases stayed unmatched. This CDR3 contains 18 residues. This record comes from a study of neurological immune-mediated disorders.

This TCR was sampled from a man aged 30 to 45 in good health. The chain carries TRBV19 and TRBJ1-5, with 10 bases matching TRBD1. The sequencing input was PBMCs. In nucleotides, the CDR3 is TGTGCCAGTAGTGGTCCGGGACAGGGGATGGTGTACAATCAGCCCCAGCATTTT. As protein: CASSGPGQGMVYNQPQHF.